This T cell receptor beta chain originates from a study of response to subunit inactivated influenza vaccine (dated by TCRdb to the late 2010s). For the study in its entirety: Deep quantitative T cell receptor repertoire profiling was used in the study to track responses to a trivalent subunit inactivated influenza vaccine. Overall results and qualifications from the work: The authors proposed that each seasonal influenza vaccination may bring in only a limited number of new T cells.

Preparation of the library involved RT-PCR. Data came from an Illumina HiSeq 2500. The raw public reads went through TCRdb reprocessing: fastp at Q25, MiXCR clone calling, in-frame beta chains kept. Each entry is one CDR3 protein sequence, shown with its most common DNA and genes. This sample has 560,000 or so distinct CDR3 sequences in its table, and less than 8% of those were observed once. The leading ten clones occupy about an eighth of the sample. Concerning this clonotype: No cognate antigen has been identified for it. A much larger clone differs by one base, so this may be a read error.

The germline V gene (reference sequence) provides CDR1 DFQATT and CDR2 SNEGSKA. The CDR3 contains 15 residues, cysteine and phenylalanine counted. CDR3 DNA only is kept here, 45 bases in frame from base 1. Recombination connected TRBV20-1 to TRBJ2-3, with TRBD2 identical over 10 junction bases. The clonotype comes from a man aged 45 to 70 who received an inactivated influenza vaccine. Donor details come from another sample of the same person, matched by shared clones. Sequenced here: PBMCs from blood, sampled around 2 years after vaccination. The nucleotide sequence reads as follows: TGCTGTGCCCAAACCGGGACTAGCGGCACAGATACGCAGTATTTT. Its coded protein is CCAQTGTSGTDTQYF.